A selection of T cell receptor beta chains follows, all from one sample in a study of blood T cell repertoires in COVID-19. Generated by immunoSEQ multiplex PCR, the TCRdb table keeps only in-frame clones and is missing some. This sample carries some 200,000 clones, around 90% of them seen once, and the ten largest clones take roughly a fifth. Input material: peripheral blood. These receptors all come from a man aged 55 to 70 with active or convalescent COVID-19. The CDR3 runs from the conserved cysteine through the conserved F or W. The D gene is left open where the match is weak. The listing skips clone size in some rows; elsewhere it reads once, few, many or a size class.

V gene	D gene	clone size	J gene	CDR3 protein	CDR3 DNA
TRBV18	.	once	TRBJ2-7	CASSPSAREQYF	TGTGCCAGCTCACCATCAGCGCGGGAGCAGTACTTC
TRBV27	TRBD2	.	TRBJ2-3	CASSLSMRLAGMDTQYF	TGTGCCAGCAGTTTATCGATGAGGCTAGCGGGGATGGATACGCAGTATTTT
TRBV5-1	TRBD1	.	TRBJ2-6	CASSWDSSGANVLTF	TGCGCCAGCAGCTGGGACAGCTCTGGGGCCAACGTCCTGACTTTC
TRBV10-3	.	.	TRBJ2-5	CAISEAVSGTQYF	TGTGCCATCAGTGAGGCTGTCTCGGGGACCCAGTACTTC
TRBV7-2	.	.	TRBJ2-7	CASSLASRGTISYEQYF	TGTGCCAGCAGCTTAGCGTCCCGGGGGACCATTTCCTACGAGCAGTACTTC
TRBV4-1	.	.	TRBJ2-6	CASSPSLRGSGANVLTF	TGCGCCAGCAGCCCCTCGCTACGGGGGTCTGGGGCCAACGTCCTGACTTTC
TRBV7-8	TRBD2	.	TRBJ2-1	CASSTILAGDYNEQFF	TGTGCCAGCAGCACTATACTAGCGGGGGATTACAATGAGCAGTTCTTC
TRBV11-2	TRBD2	.	TRBJ2-2	CASSSRWGGGSNTGELFF	TGTGCCAGCAGCTCCCGATGGGGGGGAGGGTCGAACACCGGGGAGCTGTTTTTT
TRBV6-5	.	.	TRBJ1-1	CASRKTGTGEAFF	TGTGCCAGCAGAAAAACAGGGACCGGAGAAGCTTTCTTT
TRBV10-1	.	.	TRBJ2-7	CASSESNREGEQYF	TGCGCCAGCAGTGAGTCGAACAGGGAAGGCGAGCAGTACTTC
TRBV7-9	.	.	TRBJ1-6	CASSPRGRINSPLHF	TGTGCCAGCAGTCCCCGGGGAAGGATTAATTCACCCCTCCACTTT
TRBV19	.	.	TRBJ2-3	CASSILSSGRTYTDTQYF	TGTGCCAGTAGTATTCTAAGTTCGGGCCGGACTTACACAGATACGCAGTATTTT
TRBV27	TRBD1	.	TRBJ1-5	CASKPVSWGTGQPQHF	TGTGCCAGCAAACCCGTTTCGTGGGGGACAGGTCAGCCCCAGCATTTT
TRBV27	.	.	TRBJ2-7	CASSFRGYEQYF	TGTGCCAGCAGTTTCAGGGGTTACGAGCAGTACTTC
TRBV9	.	once	TRBJ1-3	CASSVDGGTGNTIYF	TGTGCCAGCAGCGTAGACGGGGGGACTGGAAACACCATATATTTT
TRBV23-1	TRBD1	.	TRBJ1-4	CASTSRTGKNEKLFF	TGCGCCAGCACCTCCCGGACAGGCAAAAATGAAAAACTGTTTTTT
TRBV23-1	.	few	TRBJ1-5	CASSHPEGPQHF	TGCGCCAGCAGTCACCCCGAGGGGCCCCAGCATTTT
TRBV5-1	TRBD1	.	TRBJ1-4	CASRPGQAEKLFF	TGCGCCTCAAGACCGGGACAGGCTGAAAAACTGTTTTTT
TRBV6-1	.	few	TRBJ2-7	CASSELRGTSYEQYF	TGTGCCAGCAGTGAACTTAGGGGTACTTCCTACGAGCAGTACTTC
TRBV30	.	.	TRBJ1-2	CAWSRNSGVGYTF	TGTGCCTGGAGCAGAAACTCAGGGGTTGGCTACACCTTC
TRBV21-1	.	.	TRBJ2-3	CASSKEGRGGTDTQYF	TGTGCCAGCAGCAAAGAGGGCAGGGGAGGCACAGATACGCAGTATTTT
TRBV5-1	TRBD1	.	TRBJ1-1	CASSLGDRRTEAFF	TGCGCCAGCAGCTTGGGGGACAGGCGAACTGAAGCTTTCTTT
TRBV6-5	.	.	TRBJ2-3	CASSSSPVQRTDTQYF	TGTGCCAGCAGTTCGTCGCCAGTTCAACGCACAGATACGCAGTATTTT
TRBV5-4	TRBD1	few	TRBJ1-1	CASSNGDRINTEAFF	TGTGCCAGCAGCAACGGGGACAGGATAAACACTGAAGCTTTCTTT
TRBV3-1/TRBV3-2	TRBD1	few	TRBJ2-5	CASSQGAPGGAETQYF	TGTGCCAGCAGCCAAGGGGCGCCAGGGGGAGCAGAGACCCAGTACTTC
TRBV24-1	.	.	TRBJ1-2	CATSDRTGYGYTF	TGTGCCACCAGTGACCGAACAGGGTATGGCTACACCTTC
TRBV7-2	.	.	TRBJ2-7	CASSLAGQGRLYEQYF	TGTGCCAGCAGCCTAGCGGGACAGGGACGACTCTACGAGCAGTACTTC
TRBV5-5	TRBD1	.	TRBJ1-2	CASSLGGSGGTYGYTF	TGTGCCAGCAGCTTGGGAGGGTCAGGGGGCACCTATGGCTACACCTTC
TRBV6-2/TRBV6-3	TRBD2	.	TRBJ2-3	CASSRGLAGGLADTQYF	TGTGCCAGCAGCCGAGGACTAGCGGGGGGGCTTGCAGATACGCAGTATTTT
TRBV7-9	TRBD1	few	TRBJ2-3	CASSLVTGVTDTQYF	TGTGCCAGCAGCTTGGTCACAGGGGTCACAGATACGCAGTATTTT
TRBV21-1	.	.	TRBJ1-2	CASSLRDRGTYGYTF	TGTGCCAGCAGCCTTAGGGACAGGGGGACCTATGGCTACACCTTC
TRBV12-3/TRBV12-4	.	few	TRBJ1-2	CAISRLNGYTF	TGTGCCATCAGCCGACTCAATGGCTACACCTTC
TRBV5-1	TRBD2	.	TRBJ2-3	CASSRLAGGSTDTQYF	TGCGCCAGCAGCAGATTAGCGGGGGGGAGCACAGATACGCAGTATTTT
TRBV28	TRBD1	.	TRBJ2-5	CASSRDRGNMGETQYF	TGTGCCAGCAGTCGGGACAGGGGGAACATGGGAGAGACCCAGTACTTC
TRBV5-1	TRBD1	.	TRBJ1-2	CASSPGQGLHYGYTF	TGCGCCAGCAGCCCAGGACAGGGTCTTCACTATGGCTACACCTTC
TRBV9	.	.	TRBJ2-5	CASSVDEGAQYF	TGTGCCAGCAGCGTAGATGAGGGAGCCCAGTACTTC
TRBV6-2/TRBV6-3	.	.	TRBJ1-2	CASSYQGRSGYGYTF	TGTGCCAGCAGTTACCAAGGCCGTTCGGGCTATGGCTACACCTTC
TRBV18	.	.	TRBJ1-5	CASSSRSNQPQHF	TGTGCCAGCTCATCCCGGAGCAATCAGCCCCAGCATTTT
TRBV5-6	TRBD1	.	TRBJ1-4	CASSLLFGTGVEKLFF	TGTGCCAGCAGCTTGCTTTTCGGGACAGGGGTTGAAAAACTGTTTTTT
TRBV18	.	.	TRBJ2-1	CASSPQGTSYNEQFF	TGTGCCAGCTCACCACAAGGGACTTCTTACAATGAGCAGTTCTTC
TRBV5-1	.	.	TRBJ1-5	CASSLSGDDQPQHF	TGCGCCAGCAGCTTGTCGGGTGATGATCAGCCCCAGCATTTT
TRBV10-3	.	.	TRBJ1-6	CAISEGGSSYNSPLHF	TGTGCCATCAGTGAGGGGGGCAGCTCCTATAATTCACCCCTCCACTTT
TRBV5-5	TRBD1	.	TRBJ1-5	CASSLTGGERQPQHF	TGTGCCAGCAGCTTGACAGGGGGCGAAAGGCAGCCCCAGCATTTT
TRBV5-1	.	.	TRBJ1-2	CASNPDSISYGYTF	TGCGCCAGCAACCCCGACAGTATATCCTATGGCTACACCTTC
TRBV6-1	TRBD2	.	TRBJ2-3	CASSEIGGASTDTQYF	TGTGCCAGCAGTGAAATCGGGGGGGCGAGCACAGATACGCAGTATTTT
TRBV7-9	.	.	TRBJ2-1	CASSLSTAEQFF	TGTGCCAGCAGCTTGTCGACAGCTGAGCAGTTCTTC
TRBV2	TRBD1	.	TRBJ1-1	CASNGQGGGTEAFF	TGTGCCAGCAACGGGCAGGGGGGAGGCACTGAAGCTTTCTTT
TRBV20-1	.	.	TRBJ2-3	CSASNVQSSTDTQYF	TGCAGTGCTAGTAACGTACAGTCAAGCACAGATACGCAGTATTTT
TRBV28	.	.	TRBJ1-1	CASSSQMNTEAFF	TGTGCCAGCAGTTCCCAGATGAACACTGAAGCTTTCTTT
TRBV10-3	TRBD1	few	TRBJ1-1	CAISEYRGGNTEAFF	TGTGCCATCAGTGAATACAGGGGAGGTAACACTGAAGCTTTCTTT
TRBV4-2	TRBD1	.	TRBJ1-2	CASSQGDRETYGYTF	TGTGCCAGCAGCCAAGGGGACAGGGAAACCTATGGCTACACCTTC
TRBV12-3/TRBV12-4	.	.	TRBJ2-7	CASSFGGNEQYF	TGTGCCAGCAGTTTCGGGGGTAACGAGCAGTACTTC
TRBV14	.	.	TRBJ2-7	CASSPIGGGPYEQYF	TGTGCCAGCAGCCCCATTGGGGGGGGGCCCTACGAGCAGTACTTC
TRBV4-1	TRBD2	.	TRBJ2-2	CASSLLAGSLWRELFF	TGCGCCAGCAGCCTTTTAGCGGGGTCCCTATGGCGGGAGCTGTTTTTT
TRBV5-6	TRBD1	.	TRBJ1-1	CASSPGQGYTEAFF	TGTGCCAGCAGTCCGGGACAGGGATATACTGAAGCTTTCTTT
TRBV5-6	.	.	TRBJ2-1	CASSLDSSYNEQFF	TGTGCCAGCAGCTTGGATAGCTCCTACAATGAGCAGTTCTTC
TRBV30	TRBD1	.	TRBJ1-6	CAWSPSDRVSSPLHF	TGTGCCTGGAGCCCCAGTGACAGGGTTAGTTCACCCCTCCACTTT
TRBV5-1	TRBD1	.	TRBJ2-7	CASSSGQPSYEQYF	TGCGCCAGCAGCTCGGGACAGCCCTCCTACGAGCAGTACTTC
TRBV5-1	.	.	TRBJ1-2	CASSPPGGGGYGYTF	TGCGCCAGCAGCCCCCCGGGCGGGGGGGGCTATGGCTACACCTTC